A selection of T cell receptor beta chains follows, all from one sample in a study of T cells after yellow fever vaccination. TCRdb used MiXCR to reprocess the 5' RACE reads, holding one entry per CDR3 protein. The data show roughly 340,000 distinct CDR3 sequences, 4% seen once. The specimen was PBMCs, collected 5 days after the yellow fever booster vaccination. The receptors derive from a young man who received the YFV17D yellow fever vaccine. The CDR3 runs from the conserved cysteine through the conserved F or W. Each record gives: D gene, V gene, clone size, J gene, CDR3 protein, CDR3 DNA. The D gene is left open where the match is weak. The size field is filled for only some rows; it gives once, few, many or a size class.

NA	TRBV3-1	many	TRBJ1-1	CASSDDASTATF	TGTGCCAGCAGCGACGACGCGTCGACAGCTACATTT
NA	TRBV20-1	few	TRBJ1-3	CSARGLFGQSTNTIYF	TGCAGTGCTAGAGGCCTGTTCGGACAGTCAACGAACACCATATATTTT
NA	TRBV4-3	many	TRBJ2-7	CASSQRDDEQYF	TGCGCCAGCAGCCAGAGGGATGACGAGCAGTACTTC
NA	TRBV5-1	many	TRBJ1-1	CASSAGTEGTEAFF	TGCGCCAGCAGCGCCGGGACCGAAGGTACTGAAGCTTTCTTT
TRBD1	TRBV15	few	TRBJ1-5	CATSRWTGGLNQPQHF	TGTGCCACCAGCAGGTGGACAGGGGGGTTAAATCAGCCCCAGCATTTT
NA	TRBV28	NA	TRBJ1-2	CASSDPTLRGYTF	TGTGCCAGCAGCGATCCCACGCTTAGGGGCTACACCTTC
NA	TRBV6-5	many	TRBJ1-1	CASRDSTEAFF	TGTGCCAGCAGGGACTCCACTGAAGCTTTCTTT
NA	TRBV7-6	NA	TRBJ2-3	CASSLAPENTQYF	TGTGCCAGCAGCTTAGCGCCCGAAAATACGCAGTATTTT
NA	TRBV20-1	many	TRBJ2-5	CSARYVGETQYF	TGCAGTGCTAGATATGTCGGAGAGACCCAGTACTTC
NA	TRBV6-5	NA	TRBJ1-6	CASSYSPGDNSPLHF	TGTGCCAGCAGTTACTCGCCCGGGGATAATTCACCCCTCCACTTT
NA	TRBV24-1	many	TRBJ2-7	CATSDSGTPGEQYF	TGTGCCACCAGTGACTCCGGGACTCCGGGGGAGCAGTACTTC
NA	TRBV5-5	many	TRBJ1-1	CASSFGRDTEAFF	TGTGCCAGCAGCTTCGGACGGGACACTGAAGCTTTCTTT
TRBD2	TRBV4-1	NA	TRBJ2-3	CASSQVLRGSTDTQYF	TGCGCCAGCAGCCAAGTCTTGCGGGGGAGCACAGATACGCAGTATTTT
TRBD1	TRBV20-1	NA	TRBJ1-5	CSARQGRTPQHF	TGCAGTGCCAGACAGGGAAGAACACCCCAGCATTTT
TRBD1	TRBV10-3	many	TRBJ1-5	CAISERSGTVPFLDQPQHF	TGTGCCATCAGTGAGCGTTCCGGGACAGTTCCCTTTCTAGATCAGCCCCAGCATTTT
NA	TRBV20-1	NA	TRBJ2-7	CSARFGGADEQYF	TGCAGTGCTAGGTTTGGGGGGGCAGACGAGCAGTACTTC
NA	TRBV10-3	many	TRBJ1-1	CAISAAENTEAFF	TGTGCCATCAGTGCAGCTGAGAACACTGAAGCTTTCTTT
NA	TRBV5-1	few	TRBJ1-1	CASSLGFYRGPGVNTEAFF	TGCGCCAGCAGCTTGGGATTTTATAGGGGCCCGGGGGTGAACACTGAAGCTTTCTTT
NA	TRBV12-3/TRBV12-4	few	TRBJ2-1	CASTPARDEQFF	TGTGCCAGCACCCCCGCGCGGGATGAGCAGTTCTTC
NA	TRBV5-5	few	TRBJ2-5	CASSLISGLEETQYF	TGTGCCAGCAGCTTGATATCGGGCCTAGAAGAGACCCAGTACTTC
NA	TRBV10-2	many	TRBJ1-1	CASSDYGTPRGTEAFF	TGCGCCAGCAGTGATTACGGGACCCCCCGGGGAACTGAAGCTTTCTTT
NA	TRBV20-1	many	TRBJ2-5	CSALGRFQETQYF	TGCAGTGCCTTGGGGCGGTTCCAAGAGACCCAGTACTTC
TRBD1	TRBV6-2/TRBV6-3	NA	TRBJ1-1	CASEGASHTEAFF	TGTGCCAGCGAGGGGGCTTCCCACACTGAAGCTTTCTTT
NA	TRBV24-1	NA	TRBJ1-2	CATSGENYGYTF	TGTGCCACCAGTGGAGAGAACTATGGCTACACCTTC
TRBD2	TRBV20-1	NA	TRBJ2-7	CSALGGGSSGYEQYF	TGCAGTGCGCTAGGAGGCGGGAGCAGCGGTTACGAGCAGTACTTC
TRBD2	TRBV7-2	NA	TRBJ2-2	CASSFSWGAGVTGELFF	TGTGCCAGCAGCTTCTCGTGGGGAGCGGGGGTAACCGGGGAGCTGTTTTTT
NA	TRBV5-1	many	TRBJ2-5	CASSFMDTQETQYF	TGCGCCAGCAGCTTCATGGACACCCAAGAGACCCAGTACTTC
TRBD1	TRBV20-1	NA	TRBJ1-2	CSARTGVDYGYTF	TGCAGTGCTAGGACAGGGGTTGACTATGGCTACACCTTC
TRBD2	TRBV10-3	NA	TRBJ2-1	CAIMTSGGRLGDNEQFF	TGTGCCATCATGACTAGCGGGGGGCGCCTCGGCGACAATGAGCAGTTCTTC
NA	TRBV7-2	NA	TRBJ2-7	CASSRTSFGEQYF	TGTGCCAGCAGCCGAACTAGTTTCGGGGAGCAGTACTTC
TRBD2	TRBV20-1	few	TRBJ2-3	CSARGILAGGKDTQYF	TGCAGTGCTAGAGGCATACTAGCGGGGGGGAAAGATACGCAGTATTTT
NA	TRBV5-1	NA	TRBJ2-5	CASSRDEKAQETQYF	TGCGCCAGCAGCCGCGATGAGAAAGCTCAAGAGACCCAGTACTTC
NA	TRBV4-1	NA	TRBJ1-3	CASYQGSGNTIYF	TGCGCCAGCTACCAGGGCTCTGGAAACACCATATATTTT
NA	TRBV10-3	few	TRBJ2-3	CAISESTGPSTDTQYF	TGTGCCATCAGTGAGTCGACAGGACCCAGCACAGATACGCAGTATTTT
NA	TRBV2	few	TRBJ2-5	CASSESWGEETQYF	TGTGCCAGCAGTGAATCATGGGGCGAAGAGACCCAGTACTTC
NA	TRBV4-3	NA	TRBJ2-2	CASSQDGYTGELFF	TGCGCCAGCAGCCAAGACGGTTACACCGGGGAGCTGTTTTTT
TRBD1	TRBV5-4	many	TRBJ1-5	CASSTGTGGNQVQHF	TGTGCCAGCAGTACTGGAACAGGGGGGAATCAAGTCCAGCATTTT
NA	TRBV7-9	many	TRBJ2-7	CASSSPPLSEQYF	TGTGCCAGCAGCTCTCCACCCCTGAGCGAGCAGTACTTC
NA	TRBV5-4	few	TRBJ2-1	CASSLGPYSSYNEQFF	TGTGCCAGCAGCTTGGGACCGTATAGCTCCTACAATGAGCAGTTCTTC
NA	TRBV6-5	many	TRBJ2-4	CASSLGGDRAKNIQYF	TGTGCCAGCAGTCTCGGGGGGGACAGAGCCAAAAACATTCAGTACTTC
TRBD1	TRBV7-9	NA	TRBJ1-1	CASSDRGGSAFF	TGTGCCAGCAGTGACAGGGGAGGGAGTGCTTTCTTT
TRBD1	TRBV5-1	many	TRBJ2-5	CASSPGTGAETQYF	TGCGCCAGCAGCCCCGGGACAGGGGCAGAGACCCAGTACTTC
NA	TRBV11-2	few	TRBJ2-5	CASSLGLSRPKTQYF	TGTGCCAGCAGCTTAGGACTTTCCCGGCCCAAGACCCAGTACTTC
TRBD1	TRBV5-1	many	TRBJ1-6	CASSSGTAGGSPLHF	TGCGCCAGCAGCTCGGGGACAGCCGGAGGTTCACCCCTCCACTTT